The clone carrying this TCR beta chain was detected many times. Its antigen remains unknown. Building the TCR beta libraries relied on iRepertoire HTBI primers, and CDR3 regions underwent Arm-PCR. TCRdb re-called the multiplex PCR reads through MiXCR, storing one row per CDR3 protein. The data contain about 470,000 distinct CDR3 sequences, roughly 21% of them seen just once; the ten biggest clones take up roughly 7.7%. This sample is drawn from a study of regulatory T cells in long-lasting Graves disease. Study-wide context: Over 5 years of antithyroid drugs plus positive TSH receptor antibodies defined persistent Graves' disease. Broader study findings: Peripheral blood was the sole material, not thyroid tissue. Relative to new patients (around 1,000), persistent patients exhibited greater sharing of public clonotypes (2,741). Persistent disease was associated with favored TRBV28 usage and with favored use of TRBJ1-2 and TRBJ2-5.

CDR3 length: 14 residues. The V and J ends lost 5 bases and 10 bases respectively, with 18 bases between them. Germline CDR1 reads MDHEN; CDR2 reads SYDVKM. Stated time point: persistent/refractory GD, antithyroid drugs over 5 years with positive TRAb. From RNA extracted from PBMCs, the TCR library was made. This clonotype was obtained from a female donor with Graves disease. This sequence joins TRBV28 and TRBJ2-1; D might be TRBD2 (6 bases). The material sequenced was peripheral blood mononuclear cells (PBMCs), taken when the disease was refractory, from a patient treated with antithyroid drugs. CDR3 loop: CASSRGLDSGEQFF. The CDR3 coding sequence is TGTGCCAGCAGTAGGGGACTTGACTCGGGAGAGCAGTTCTTC.